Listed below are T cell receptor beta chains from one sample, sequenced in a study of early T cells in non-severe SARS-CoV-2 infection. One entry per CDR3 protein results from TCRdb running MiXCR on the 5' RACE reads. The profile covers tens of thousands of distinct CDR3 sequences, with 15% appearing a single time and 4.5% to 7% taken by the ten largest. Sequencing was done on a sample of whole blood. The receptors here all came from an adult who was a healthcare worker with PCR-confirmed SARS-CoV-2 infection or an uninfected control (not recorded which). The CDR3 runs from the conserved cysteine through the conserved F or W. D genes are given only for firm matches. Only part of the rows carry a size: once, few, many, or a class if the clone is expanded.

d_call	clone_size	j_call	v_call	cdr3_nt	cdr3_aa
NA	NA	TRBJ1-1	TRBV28	TGTGCCAGCAGTTTATACCCCTCAACGGGAGGGGACATAGTTGGGGCTTTCTTT	CASSLYPSTGGDIVGAFF
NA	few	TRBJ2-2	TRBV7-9	TGTGCCAGCAGACCTTACAGCGGCCGAGAGCTGTTTTTT	CASRPYSGRELFF
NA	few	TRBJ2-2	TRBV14	TGTGCCAGCAGCCCACTTCGGGGACAAGGACGCACCGGGGAGCTGTTTTTT	CASSPLRGQGRTGELFF
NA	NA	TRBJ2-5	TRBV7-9	TGTGCCAGCAGCTTCAAGGCTGCGCAAGAGACCCAGTACTTC	CASSFKAAQETQYF
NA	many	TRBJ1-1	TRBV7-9	TGTGCCAGCAGCTTAGTCGCGCAGCAAGCTTTCTTT	CASSLVAQQAFF
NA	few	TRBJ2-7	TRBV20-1	TGCAGTGCTAGAGTTAAACGTCTCGACGAGCAGTACTTC	CSARVKRLDEQYF
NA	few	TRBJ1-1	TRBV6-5	TGTGCCAGCAGCCGGGGACGGACAACTGAAGCTTTCTTT	CASSRGRTTEAFF
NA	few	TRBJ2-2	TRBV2	TGTGCCAGCAGTGAATCTTCCGCCGGGGAGCTGTTTTTT	CASSESSAGELFF
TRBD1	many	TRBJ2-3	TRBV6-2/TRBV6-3	TGTGCCAGCCGTCAGGACAGGAGCGATACGCAGTATTTT	CASRQDRSDTQYF
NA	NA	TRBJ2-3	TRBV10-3	TGTGCCATCAGTGTCGGGGGAGCGTCAGATACGCAGTATTTT	CAISVGGASDTQYF
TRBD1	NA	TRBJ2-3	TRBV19	TGTGCCAGCCGCCCGGACAGGGCTGATACGCAGTATTTT	CASRPDRADTQYF
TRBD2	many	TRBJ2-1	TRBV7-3	TGTGCCAGCAGCCCCGGGGAAGCGGGAAACAATGAGCAGTTCTTC	CASSPGEAGNNEQFF
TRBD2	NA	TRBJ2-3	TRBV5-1	TGCGCCAGCACCGCGACTAGCGGGAGTGATACGCAGTATTTT	CASTATSGSDTQYF
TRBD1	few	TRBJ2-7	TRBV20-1	TGCAGTGCTAAGGGGGCACTCTCCTACGAGCAGTACTTC	CSAKGALSYEQYF
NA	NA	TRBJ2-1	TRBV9	TGTGCCAGCAGCGCCCCGGGGATCTACAATGAGCAGTTCTTC	CASSAPGIYNEQFF
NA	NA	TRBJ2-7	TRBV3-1	TGTGCCAGCAGCCAAGGGGGCGGCCACGAGCAGTACTTC	CASSQGGGHEQYF
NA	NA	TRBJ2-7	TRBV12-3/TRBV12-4	TGTGCCAGCAGTCTACCGGGACTTTACGAGCAGTACTTC	CASSLPGLYEQYF
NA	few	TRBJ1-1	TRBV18	TGTGCCAGCTCACGTACCGGGACCGACCTCACTGAAGCTTTCTTT	CASSRTGTDLTEAFF
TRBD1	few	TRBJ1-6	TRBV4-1	TGCGCCAGCAGCCAAGGGTTTGCAGGGGGCTCACCCCTCCACTTT	CASSQGFAGGSPLHF
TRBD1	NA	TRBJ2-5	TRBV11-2	TGTGCCAGCAGCCCCCGGACAGGGGAGAAGACCCAGTACTTC	CASSPRTGEKTQYF
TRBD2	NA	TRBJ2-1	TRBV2	TGTGCCAGCAGACCATCTAGCGGGGCCTACAATGAGCAGTTCTTC	CASRPSSGAYNEQFF
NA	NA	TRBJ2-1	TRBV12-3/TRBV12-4	TGTGCCAGCAGTGGGGGACTCGACTACAATGAGCAGTTCTTC	CASSGGLDYNEQFF
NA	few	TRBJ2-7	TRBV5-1	TGCGCCAGCAGCTTGGGGGTCGCTTACGAGCAGTACTTC	CASSLGVAYEQYF
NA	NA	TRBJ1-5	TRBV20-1	TGCAGTGCTAACCGTGGGGGGCCGAATCAGCCCCAGCATTTT	CSANRGGPNQPQHF
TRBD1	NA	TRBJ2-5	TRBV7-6	TGTGCCAGCAGCTCGTCCGGGACAGGGACGGAGACCCAGTACTTC	CASSSSGTGTETQYF
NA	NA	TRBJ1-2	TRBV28	TGTGCCAGCAGTTTGGGGACTATGGATGGCTACACCTTC	CASSLGTMDGYTF
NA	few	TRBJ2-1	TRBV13	TGTGCCAGCAGCTCGGAGGGCCTGACCTACAATGAGCAGTTCTTC	CASSSEGLTYNEQFF
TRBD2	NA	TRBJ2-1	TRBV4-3	TGCGCCAGCAGCCCGGTAGCGAGCGGGAGCCTCTCCTACAATGAGCAGTTCTTC	CASSPVASGSLSYNEQFF
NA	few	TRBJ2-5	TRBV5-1	TGCGCCAGCAGCCAGACAGGTCGACAAGAGACCCAGTACTTC	CASSQTGRQETQYF
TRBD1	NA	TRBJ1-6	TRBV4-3	TGCGCCAGCAGCCAAGATCCGCCTGGACAGGGTTCACCCCTCCACTTT	CASSQDPPGQGSPLHF
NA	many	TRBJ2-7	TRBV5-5	TGTGCCAGCAGCTTGGATCTTGCTTTATCCGAGCAGTACTTC	CASSLDLALSEQYF
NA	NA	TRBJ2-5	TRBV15	TGTGCCACCAGCAGAGAGCGGGTAAAAGAGACCCAGTACTTC	CATSRERVKETQYF
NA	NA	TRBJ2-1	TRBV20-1	TGCAGTGCTAGAAGGAGCGGTAAGCTGTTCTTC	CSARRSGKLFF
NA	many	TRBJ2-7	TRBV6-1	TGTGCCAGCGACGATCGGGGGGAGCAGTACTTC	CASDDRGEQYF
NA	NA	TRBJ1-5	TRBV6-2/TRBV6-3	TGTGCCAGCAGTTACGGGGCGCTGGGCAATCAGCCCCAGCATTTT	CASSYGALGNQPQHF
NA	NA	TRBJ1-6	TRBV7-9	TGTGCCAGCAGCTTAGACGGGGCTTCACCCCTCCACTTT	CASSLDGASPLHF
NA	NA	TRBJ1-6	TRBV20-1	TGCAGTGCTAGGGGGTTACCGGATTCACCCCTCCACTTT	CSARGLPDSPLHF